Below, 30 T cell receptor beta chains from the same sample are listed, as sequenced in a study of cytomegalovirus exposure and HLA in healthy donors. The primer mix had 60 Vbeta and 13 Jbeta primers. TCRdb's table, derived via immunoSEQ multiplex PCR, lists solely in-frame clones and lacks some. The repertoire consists of about 130,000 clones, with around 69% occurring once and the leading ten covering about 2.6%. The sample comprised PBMCs. The receptor set was obtained from a human donor in good health.

The chain links TRBV30 to TRBJ2-7; weak D call: TRBD2 (5 bases). CDR1 and CDR2 from the germline V gene are GTSNPN and SVGIG (reference sequence). Trimming shortened V by 5 bases and J by 2 bases, and 13 bases separated the two germline ends. The CDR3 has 13 amino acids. CDR3 residues: CAWARTLTYEQYF. CDR3 nucleotides: TGTGCCTGGGCCCGGACTCTAACCTACGAGCAGTACTTC.

This rearrangement joins TRBV9 to TRBJ2-1, with TRBD2 matching over 15 bases. The germline V gene has CDR1 SGDLS and CDR2 YYNGEE. The junction had 15 bases not matched to a gene; V was cut back by 4 bases and J by 7 bases. The CDR3 sequence is 19 residues long. The DNA for the CDR3 is TGTGCCAGCAGCACCCCCCTAAGGACTAGCGGGAGGGCCGTGAATGAGCAGTTCTTC. This encodes CASSTPLRTSGRAVNEQFF.

The V call is TRBV30, the J call TRBJ2-2; TRBD1 matches 9 bases. The CDR3 is made up of 16 amino acids. J lost 7 bases, V lost 3 bases, and 12 bases had no gene match. Germline V gene sequence: CDR1 GTSNPN, CDR2 SVGIG (reference sequence). The CDR3 bases are TGTGCCTGGAGCCCCAAGGGACAGGGAGGGATCGGGGAGCTGTTTTTT. Translation: CAWSPKGQGGIGELFF.

The V and J genes are TRBV30 and TRBJ1-5; the D gene is possibly TRBD1 (5 bases). Per the germline V gene, CDR1 is GTSNPN and CDR2 is SVGIG (reference sequence). The V and J ends lost 5 bases and 4 bases respectively, with 12 bases between them. The CDR3 runs to 13 residues. CDR3 residues: CAWALSGNQPQHF. Here the CDR3 DNA reads TGTGCCTGGGCCCTTTCAGGGAATCAGCCCCAGCATTTT.

The V gene is TRBV5-1, the J gene TRBJ2-7, with no clear D. The CDR3 is made up of 13 amino acids. Germline V lookup: CDR1 SGHRS, CDR2 YFSETQ. V gave up 2 bases and J gave up 1 base, with 7 bases separating them. The CDR3 region is CASSLTESYEQYF. CDR3 DNA: TGCGCCAGCAGCTTAACCGAGTCCTACGAGCAGTACTTC.

The rearrangement uses TRBV9 and TRBJ1-2; tentatively, D is TRBD1 (5 bases). V gave up 4 bases and J gave up 6 bases, with 16 bases separating them. CDR1 and CDR2 from the germline V gene are SGDLS and YYNGEE. The CDR3 totals 14 residues. The CDR3 nucleotides are TGTGCCAGCAGCCCGGCGGGAGGGGAGGATGGCTACACCTTC. Translated, it gives CASSPAGGEDGYTF.

Of note for this clone: Relative to the germline gene, one junction end is altered; a read error may explain this. The sample holds other DNA sequences that translate to the same CDR3. The chain couples TRBV5-1 to TRBJ1-2; TRBD1 agrees at 8 bases. Germline V CDR1 and CDR2: SGHRS, YFSETQ. The CDR3 has 13 amino acids. CDR3 DNA: TGCGCCAGCAATCCAGGGGGCAACTATGGCTACACCTTT. Translating gives CASNPGGNYGYTF.

This chain uses TRBV6-5 with TRBJ2-7; D call uncertain. Germline V gene lookup returns CDR1 MNHEY and CDR2 SVGAGI. The CDR3 loop spans 15 amino acids. Deletions cut 5 bases from V and 1 base from J, with 15 bases between. The CDR3 reads CASSPRGFPSYEQYF. The DNA for the CDR3 is TGTGCCAGCAGTCCCAGAGGCTTCCCATCCTACGAGCAGTACTTC.

The chain is built from TRBV29-1 and TRBJ2-7, with TRBD2 identical over 7 bases. The CDR3 covers 13 residues. Germline V gene data show CDR1 as SQVTM and CDR2 as ANQGSEA. V trimming: 6 bases; J trimming: 5 bases; junction bases outside the gene matches: 10. The CDR3 is CSVLGGGFDEQYF. The CDR3 bases are TGCAGCGTACTTGGGGGGGGTTTCGACGAGCAGTACTTC.

The J gene is TRBJ2-5, the V gene TRBV5-1, with D perhaps matching TRBD2 (8 bases). Looked up from germline, CDR1 is SGHRS and CDR2 is YFSETQ. Trimming pared 3 bases from V and 5 bases from J, leaving 20 bases between. The CDR3 runs to 16 residues. In nucleotides, the CDR3 is TGCGCCAGCAGCTCGGGGGGGACAAGGGGACAGGAGACCCAGTACTTC. Its translation is CASSSGGTRGQETQYF.

The chain is built from TRBV5-4 and TRBJ1-1; TRBD1 aligns across 7 bases. Per the germline V gene, CDR1 is SGHNT and CDR2 is YYREEE (reference sequence). The V segment lost 4 bases and the J segment 0 bases; nucleotides outside the gene matches: 9. The CDR3 extends over 16 amino acids. The CDR3 DNA is TGTGCCAGCAGCCCGCCAGGGGGACGGGTGAACACTGAAGCTTTCTTT. Its protein is CASSPPGGRVNTEAFF.

The V and J genes are TRBV2 and TRBJ2-7; the D gene is possibly TRBD2 (7 bases). Germline V gives CDR1 SNHLY, CDR2 FYNNEI. V was cut by 0 bases and J by 6 bases, with 18 bases left in between. This CDR3 is 16 amino acids long. CDR3 in DNA: TGTGCCAGCAGTGAAGCGCGTGGGGGGGCAGGAAGCGAGCAGTACTTC. Translating it yields CASSEARGGAGSEQYF.

This chain connects TRBV6-5 to TRBJ2-3; TRBD2 matches 9 bases. This CDR3 comprises 15 residues. Germline V gives CDR1 MNHEY, CDR2 SVGAGI. The V gene end was trimmed by 5 bases and the J gene end by 2 bases; junction bases not matched to a gene: 5. The CDR3 nucleotides are TGTGCCAGCAGTGCCCCTAGCGGGACCACAGATACGCAGTATTTT. The encoded protein is CASSAPSGTTDTQYF.

The chain recombines TRBV5-4 with TRBJ2-7; 10 positions agree with TRBD2. Germline CDR1 reads SGHNT; CDR2 reads YYREEE (reference sequence). With V trimmed by 3 bases and J by 5 bases, 11 bases remained unmatched. The CDR3 runs to 16 residues. DNA of the CDR3: TGTGCCAGCAGCTCGATTATAGCGGGGGGTACGGACGAGCAGTACTTC. Protein: CASSSIIAGGTDEQYF.

As regards this clone: Distinct nucleotide sequences in the sample also encode this CDR3. The chain combines TRBV9 with TRBJ1-6; TRBD1 matches 7 bases. The CDR3 totals 14 residues. Germline assignment: CDR1 SGDLS and CDR2 YYNGEE. V shed 0 bases and J 9 bases; nucleotides not matched to a gene: 3. CDR3 bases: TGTGCCAGCAGCGTAGGTCAGGGGGGTTCACCCCTCCACTTT. Translated, it gives CASSVGQGGSPLHF.

This chain links TRBV5-1 with TRBJ2-7; D perhaps matches TRBD1 (5 bases). CDR1 is SGHRS and CDR2 is YFSETQ in the germline V gene. The CDR3 contains 13 residues. V lost 0 bases to trimming and J lost 6 bases, with 10 bases between them. The CDR3 spells CASSLGQGSEQYF. The CDR3 region has the DNA TGCGCCAGCAGCTTGGGGCAGGGAAGCGAGCAGTACTTC.

The sample holds one count of this clone. The chain has TRBV29-1 and TRBJ2-5; TRBD1 aligns across 8 bases. The CDR3 sequence is 14 residues long. Germline V gene lookup returns CDR1 SQVTM and CDR2 ANQGSEA. V shed 3 bases and J 5 bases; nucleotides not matched to a gene: 8. The CDR3 sequence is CSVDRQGARETQYF. CDR3 sequence (DNA): TGCAGCGTTGATCGGCAGGGGGCACGGGAGACCCAGTACTTC.

The rearrangement links TRBV2 to TRBJ1-4; 10 bases align to TRBD1. The germline gives CDR1 SNHLY, CDR2 FYNNEI. The junction had 6 bases not matched to a gene; V was cut back by 6 bases and J by 8 bases. This CDR3 is built from 14 residues. The CDR3 reads CASRDRGAREKLFF. Here the CDR3 DNA reads TGTGCCAGCAGGGACAGGGGGGCCCGCGAAAAACTGTTTTTT.

The V gene is TRBV6-1, the J gene TRBJ2-3; 9 nucleotides agree with TRBD2. The CDR3 extends over 14 amino acids. Germline-derived CDR1 and CDR2 are MNHNS and SASEGT. V lost 10 bases to trimming and J lost 1 base; unmatched junction nucleotides: 6. This CDR3 reads CATSSGGRTDTQYF. The CDR3 DNA follows: TGTGCCACGAGTAGCGGGGGCCGCACAGATACGCAGTATTTT.

This rearrangement joins TRBV7-2 to TRBJ2-2, with 13 nucleotides matching TRBD2. CDR3 size: 16 residues. J was trimmed by 4 bases and V by 3 bases; bases with no gene match: 2. Germline CDR1 reads SGHTA; CDR2 reads FQGNSA. DNA of the CDR3: TGTGCCAGCAGCTTGAGACTAGCGGGGGGCACCGGGGAGCTGTTTTTT. Translating it yields CASSLRLAGGTGELFF.

The V call is TRBV18, the J call TRBJ2-4, with D tentatively TRBD1 (5 bases). This CDR3 spans 17 amino acids. V was clipped by 0 bases and J by 0 bases, with 12 bases between them. Germline CDR1 is KGHSH and CDR2 is LQKENI. The CDR3 loop is CASSPPTQGVAKNIQYF. CDR3 nucleotide sequence: TGTGCCAGCTCACCACCCACCCAGGGTGTAGCCAAAAACATTCAGTACTTC.

This clone has only a few counts. The chain recombines TRBV7-9 with TRBJ2-7; 10 nucleotides line up with TRBD1. Germline trimming cut 5 bases from V and 2 bases from J; bases unmatched to any gene: 0. The V gene's germline CDR1 is SEHNR and CDR2 FQNEAQ (reference sequence). This CDR3 has 13 amino acids. Here the CDR3 DNA reads TGTGCCAGCAGCGGGACAGGGGCCTACGAGCAGTACTTC. Protein: CASSGTGAYEQYF. The variable domain in full, completed from reference TRBV7-9 and TRBJ2-7, reads DTGVSQNPRHKITKRGQNVTFRCDPISEHNRLYWYRQTLGQGPEFLTYFQNEAQLEKSRLLSDRFSAERPKGSFSTLEIQRTEQGDSAMYLCASSGTGAYEQYFGPGTRLTVT.

The chain recombines TRBV4-3 with TRBJ1-6; D is possibly TRBD1 (5 bases). The germline CDR1 and CDR2 sequences are LGHNA and YSLEER. Trimming removed 1 base from V and 6 bases from J, with 10 bases in between. The length of the CDR3 is 15 residues. As DNA, the CDR3 is TGCGCCAGCAGCCAAGCCAGGGTGGGTAATTCACCCCTCCACTTT. This codes for CASSQARVGNSPLHF.

The chain has TRBV30 and TRBJ2-5; 7 bases line up with TRBD2. Germline CDR1 GTSNPN, CDR2 SVGIG (reference sequence). The CDR3 consists of 12 residues. With V trimmed by 2 bases and J by 11 bases, 8 bases remained unmatched. CDR3 DNA sequence: TGTGCCTGGAGTATAGGGGCGGGGGAGCAGTACTTC. Protein: CAWSIGAGEQYF.

CDR3 bases: TGTGCCAGTAGTATCAGGGGAGAACCTTATGGCTACACCTTC. It translates to CASSIRGEPYGYTF. The rearrangement links TRBV19 to TRBJ1-2, with a possible D match to TRBD1 (6 bases). The CDR3 length is 14 residues. Per germline, CDR1 LNHDA and CDR2 SQIVND (reference sequence). The V and J ends lost 3 bases and 5 bases respectively, with 13 bases between them.

The chain is built from TRBV7-8 and TRBJ2-2; D is undetermined. CDR3 length: 14 residues. Trimming took 0 bases from V and 6 from J, leaving 8 bases between them. Germline V gene data show CDR1 as SGHVS and CDR2 as FQNEAQ. The CDR3 loop is CASSLALVSGELFF. The CDR3 DNA follows: TGTGCCAGCAGCTTAGCGTTAGTGTCCGGGGAGCTGTTTTTT. The complete variable domain, with remaining parts taken from reference TRBV7-8 and TRBJ2-2, reads GAGVSQSPRYKVAKRGQDVALRCDPISGHVSLFWYQQALGQGPEFLTYFQNEAQLDKSGLPSDRFFAERPEGSVSTLKIQRTQQEDSAVYLCASSLALVSGELFFGEGSRLTVL.

The V and J genes are TRBV19 and TRBJ1-5; perhaps TRBD1 as D (5 bases). Trimming removed 3 bases from V and 7 bases from J, with 13 bases in between. Germline CDR1 LNHDA, CDR2 SQIVND (reference sequence). This CDR3 region has 14 residues. The CDR3 DNA reads as TGTGCCAGTAGTATGGTGGCAGGGATACAGCCCCAGCATTTT. Amino acids: CASSMVAGIQPQHF. The full variable domain, in which reference TRBV19 and TRBJ1-5 provide the parts outside the CDR3, is DGGITQSPKYLFRKEGQNVTLSCEQNLNHDAMYWYRQDPGQGLRLIYYSQIVNDFQKGDIAEGYSVSREKKESFPLTVTSAQKNPTAFYLCASSMVAGIQPQHFGDGTRLSIL.

In nucleotides, the CDR3 is TGTGCCAGCACCCCCGGGGGTAGCTCCTACAATGAGCAGTTCTTC. It codes for CASTPGGSSYNEQFF. The gene calls are TRBV28 and TRBJ2-1, with D perhaps matching TRBD2 (6 bases). V lost 7 bases and J lost 0, with 13 bases in between. Germline CDR1 MDHEN, CDR2 SYDVKM. There are 15 residues in the CDR3.

Only a few counts were recorded for this clone. The chain carries TRBV7-6 and TRBJ2-7; D perhaps matches TRBD1 (7 bases). Germline V CDR1 and CDR2: SGHVS, FNYEAQ. V was trimmed by 2 bases and J by 3 bases, leaving 11 bases between them. The CDR3 has 14 residues. CDR3 in amino acids: CASSLRQGLYEQYF. In DNA form, the CDR3 reads TGTGCCAGCAGCTTAAGACAGGGACTCTACGAGCAGTACTTC.

The chain is built from TRBV7-3 and TRBJ2-5; D might be TRBD2 (7 bases). The V gene's germline CDR1 is SGHTA and CDR2 FQGTGA. The V and J ends lost 2 bases and 5 bases respectively, with 12 bases between them. The CDR3 totals 14 residues. CDR3 protein: CASSLGGAGETQYF. In DNA form, the CDR3 reads TGTGCCAGCAGCTTAGGGGGGGCCGGGGAGACCCAGTACTTC.